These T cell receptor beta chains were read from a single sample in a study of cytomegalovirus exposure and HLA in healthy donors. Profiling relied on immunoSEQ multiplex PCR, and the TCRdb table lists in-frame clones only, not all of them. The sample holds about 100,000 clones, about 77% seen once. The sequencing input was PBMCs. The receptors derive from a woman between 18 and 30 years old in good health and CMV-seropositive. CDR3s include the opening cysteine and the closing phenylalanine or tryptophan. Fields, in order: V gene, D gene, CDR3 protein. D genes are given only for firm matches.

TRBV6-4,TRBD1,CASSRQGAETGELFF
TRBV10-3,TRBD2,CAISGRTSANTGELFF
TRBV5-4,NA,CASSLDASPNTGELFF
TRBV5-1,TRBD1,CASSRDGQATNYGYTF
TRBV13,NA,CASSQTDGSYEQYF
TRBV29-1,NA,CSVPGRDGETQYF
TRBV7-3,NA,CASSQRPDTEQYF
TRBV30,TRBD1,CASRQGDLTGELFF
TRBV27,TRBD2,CASSGYSGRGGDTQYF
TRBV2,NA,CASSTGPSAGYTF
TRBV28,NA,CASNPRGSTSYNEQFF
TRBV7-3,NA,CASSLNPQGQETQYF
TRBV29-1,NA,CSVEDIAGGRVDEQYF
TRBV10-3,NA,CAISDREETQYF
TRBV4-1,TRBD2,CASSQAQRKRESSYEQYF
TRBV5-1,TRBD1,CASSLGPGQGVHEQYF
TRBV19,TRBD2,CASSIDYLAENYEQYF
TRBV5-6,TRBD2,CASSLAGSGRVETQYF
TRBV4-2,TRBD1,CASSPHDRDYEQYF
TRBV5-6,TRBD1,CASRLRGRGTSGYTF
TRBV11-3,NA,CASSLEGHTGELFF
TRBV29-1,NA,CSVEQQNTEAFF
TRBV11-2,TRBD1,CASRPGTAYPYEQYF
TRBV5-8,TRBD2,CASSWGGAEETQYF